This T cell receptor beta chain was retrieved from a study of cytomegalovirus exposure and HLA in healthy donors. The PCR ran on 60 Vbeta and 13 Jbeta primers. The assay was immunoSEQ multiplex PCR, and TCRdb's table has in-frame clones only and misses some. The sample lists 250,000 to 350,000 clones, around 86% occurring once. Study-level results: Later analysis suggested most CMV-associated TCR beta chains were HLA-restricted. Presence/absence analyses assumed roughly uniform sequencing depth across donors, which may not hold. The study designated some 180 TCR beta chains cytomegalovirus-associated.

Germline lookup yields CDR1 MNHEY and CDR2 SVGAGI. The CDR3 totals 14 residues. J gave up 2 bases and V 7 bases, and 7 bases lay outside the gene matches. Concerning this clone: Its antigen is unknown.

The chain combines TRBV6-5 with TRBJ2-7, with 8 bases identical to TRBD2. The sequence was obtained from a man aged 35 to 55 in good health and CMV-seropositive. The sequenced material came from PBMCs. The CDR3 coding sequence is TGTGCCAGCACCCCGCCAGCGGGAGCCTACGAGCAGTACTTC. Translation gives CASTPPAGAYEQYF.